This is a list of T cell receptor beta chains from one sample in a study of blood T cell repertoires in COVID-19. Sequencing was performed with immunoSEQ multiplex PCR; in TCRdb, only in-frame clones are kept and a portion is missing. In the table there are about 200,000 clones, around 90% of which are singletons. Sequencing was performed on peripheral blood. These receptors came from a man over 45 with acute or convalescent COVID-19. The CDR3 runs from the conserved cysteine through the conserved F or W. A D gene is named only where the DNA matches it firmly. Rows may omit the clone size; those that give it use once, few, many or a size class.

TGCGCCAGCAGCCGGACAGGGGGGACAGTGCCCGAGCAGTACTTC	CASSRTGGTVPEQYF	-	TRBV4-1	TRBD1	TRBJ2-7
TGTGCCAGCAGCTCACTCGGGGGGAACACTGAAGCTTTCTTT	CASSSLGGNTEAFF	-	TRBV7-3	-	TRBJ1-1
TGTGCCAGTAGGGGCAGACTAGCGCACACCAATCGTACAGATACGCAGTATTTT	CASRGRLAHTNRTDTQYF	-	TRBV2	TRBD2	TRBJ2-3
TGTGCCAGCAGCTTAGCACCCCCCCTAGCGGGAGTCCATGATCGGTACGAGCAGTACTTC	CASSLAPPLAGVHDRYEQYF	-	TRBV7-6	TRBD2	TRBJ2-7
TGTGCCACCAGCCTTGGGACTATGGCCACTGAAGCTTTCTTT	CATSLGTMATEAFF	once	TRBV15	-	TRBJ1-1
TGTGCCAGCAGCTTAGGGCGGGGGATGGTGACTGAAGCTTTCTTT	CASSLGRGMVTEAFF	-	TRBV7-2	-	TRBJ1-1
TGTGCCAGAAGCTTAACAGGGGACACCATATATTTT	CARSLTGDTIYF	-	TRBV5-3	TRBD1	TRBJ1-3
TGTGCCTGGAGTCCCCATGCGGGGGGGGGAGAGACCCAGTACTTC	CAWSPHAGGGETQYF	-	TRBV30	TRBD2	TRBJ2-5
TGTGCCTGGAGTGTACTTGTCGGGACAACGCTCAGCACAGATACGCAGTATTTT	CAWSVLVGTTLSTDTQYF	once	TRBV30	-	TRBJ2-3
TGTGCTAGCAGCCCTAACCTCAGGGGATTCAGGGAGACCCAGTACTTC	CASSPNLRGFRETQYF	-	TRBV7-7	-	TRBJ2-5
TGCGCCAGCAGCTTCTACAGCCAACAAGAGACCCAGTACTTC	CASSFYSQQETQYF	-	TRBV5-1	-	TRBJ2-5
TGTGCCAGCAGAAGCCACGGGGTAGGCTATGGCTACACCTTC	CASRSHGVGYGYTF	-	TRBV19	-	TRBJ1-2
TGTGCCAGCAGTAGCGCCGGGACAGGGCATGATGGCTACACCTTC	CASSSAGTGHDGYTF	-	TRBV28	TRBD1	TRBJ1-2
TGTGCCAGCAGCTTACTCCGGGGGAATTCACCCCTCCACTTT	CASSLLRGNSPLHF	-	TRBV7-9	-	TRBJ1-6
TGTGCCAGCAGTTTACGTCAGACCCAGTACTTC	CASSLRQTQYF	-	TRBV28	-	TRBJ2-5
TGTGCCAGCAGTCTCCGGGACAGAGAAGGTGGCTACACCTTC	CASSLRDREGGYTF	-	TRBV6-6	TRBD1	TRBJ1-2
TGTGCCAGCCGAGGGACAGGGAGCAAAAACATTCAGTACTTC	CASRGTGSKNIQYF	-	TRBV18	TRBD1	TRBJ2-4
TGTGCCAGCAGCAAACGCCCAGGAAGGCAAGAGACCCAGTACTTC	CASSKRPGRQETQYF	-	TRBV21-1	-	TRBJ2-5
TGTGCCAGCAGTGAAGGAGGGGGCACTGAAGCTTTCTTT	CASSEGGGTEAFF	-	TRBV2	-	TRBJ1-1
TGTGCCAGCACCCCATCGGGGACATCGAACACCGGGGAGCTGTTTTTT	CASTPSGTSNTGELFF	-	TRBV5-4	-	TRBJ2-2
TGTGCCAGCAGCTTGCAGGGTGGGGACACTGAAGCTTTCTTT	CASSLQGGDTEAFF	-	TRBV5-5	-	TRBJ1-1
TGTGCCTGGAGAACCCGGAGCTCTGGGGCCAACGTCCTGACTTTC	CAWRTRSSGANVLTF	-	TRBV30	-	TRBJ2-6
TGTGCCAGCAGCAAACCGGGACAACAGACCATGGGCACTGAAGCTTTCTTT	CASSKPGQQTMGTEAFF	-	TRBV21-1	-	TRBJ1-1
TGTGCCAGCAGCAGGGGAGGAGGCAATCAGCCCCAGCATTTT	CASSRGGGNQPQHF	-	TRBV9	-	TRBJ1-5
TGTGCCAGCAGCCCTACCCCAACTAGCGGGCGAGACTACAATGAGCAGTTCTTC	CASSPTPTSGRDYNEQFF	-	TRBV7-3	TRBD2	TRBJ2-1
TGTGCCAGAAGCTTGGCCAGGGGAGCGGGCAATCAGCCCCAGCATTTT	CARSLARGAGNQPQHF	-	TRBV5-3	-	TRBJ1-5
TGTGCCTTGGAGAACGGACTAGCGGGGTACGAGCAGTACTTC	CALENGLAGYEQYF	-	TRBV30	TRBD2	TRBJ2-7
TGTGCCAGCAGTCTAACCGGGACAGAGAACACTGAAGCTTTCTTT	CASSLTGTENTEAFF	-	TRBV27	TRBD1	TRBJ1-1
TGTGCCAGCAGCGTAGCTACTACGGGACAGGTCCTCCCTGGGGCCAACGTCCTGACTTTC	CASSVATTGQVLPGANVLTF	-	TRBV9	TRBD1	TRBJ2-6
TGCGCCAGCAGTTTCGGACTAGCGGGAGGGCCTAGCACAGATACGCAGTATTTT	CASSFGLAGGPSTDTQYF	-	TRBV5-1	TRBD2	TRBJ2-3